Given below is one TCR beta chain in context. These data are taken from a study of blood T cell repertoires in COVID-19. Original analysis: Amplified reference gene primers provided the basis for estimating nucleated cell counts. Some clones are missing from TCRdb's copy, which holds only in-frame ones; the method was immunoSEQ multiplex PCR. Clone size and the V and J calls come from that table; the DNA yielded D and trimming. Counted here are roughly 160,000 clones, approximately 88% occurring once; the ten biggest clones make up 3.9%. This CDR3 comprises 14 residues. Losses at the gene ends were 6 bases for V and 1 base for J; bases not matched to a gene: 2. The germline CDR1 and CDR2 sequences are WNHNN and SYGVQD (reference sequence).

The TCR sequence derives from a woman aged 60-75 years who had recovered from COVID-19. The chain is built from TRBV10-1 and TRBJ2-1, with TRBD2 matching 8 bases. Material: peripheral blood. CDR3 sequence: CASSGGASYNEQFF. CDR3 nucleotide sequence: TGCGCCAGCAGCGGGGGGGCTTCCTACAATGAGCAGTTCTTC.